This is a list of T cell receptor beta chains from one sample in a study of Ad26.COV2.S vaccination and SARS-CoV-2 variants. TCRdb keeps only in-frame clones here, not all; method: immunoSEQ multiplex PCR. This table holds roughly 380,000 clones, approximately 90% found once. Sequencing used peripheral blood, obtained in a trial of Ad26.COV2.S vaccine versus placebo. Receptors were obtained from a person aged 18-60 years who received the Ad26.COV2.S COVID-19 vaccine or a placebo. Both conserved end residues are part of each CDR3. The D gene is left open where the match is weak. Clone size is not always given. Where it is, it says once, few, many or a class for expanded clones.

v_call	d_call	j_call	clone_size	cdr3_aa	cdr3_nt
TRBV6-5	.	TRBJ1-5	.	CASIQKGISNQPQHF	TGTGCCAGCATCCAAAAGGGGATTAGCAATCAGCCCCAGCATTTT
TRBV6-6	TRBD1	TRBJ1-5	.	CASSTGTGGHQPQHF	TGTGCCAGCAGCACCGGGACAGGGGGCCATCAGCCCCAGCATTTT
TRBV7-2	.	TRBJ1-5	.	CASSPTRVGGNQPQHF	TGTGCCAGCAGCCCTACACGGGTGGGTGGCAATCAGCCCCAGCATTTT
TRBV28	.	TRBJ2-3	few	CASGAQGTDTQYF	TGTGCCAGCGGAGCCCAGGGCACAGATACGCAGTATTTT
TRBV28	TRBD1	TRBJ1-3	.	CASSLRGPGNTIYF	TGTGCCAGCAGTTTGAGGGGGCCAGGAAACACCATATATTTT
TRBV6-5	.	TRBJ2-2	.	CASQQLQVFSGELFF	TGTGCCAGTCAGCAGTTGCAGGTATTTTCCGGGGAGCTGTTTTTT
TRBV3-1/TRBV3-2	.	TRBJ2-1	.	CASSQDPSMGEQFF	TGTGCCAGCAGCCAAGATCCATCGATGGGTGAGCAGTTCTTC
TRBV7-8	.	TRBJ1-2	few	CASSSSVAAGDYGYTF	TGTGCCAGCAGCTCAAGCGTGGCAGCAGGGGACTATGGCTACACCTTC
TRBV5-6	.	TRBJ2-2	.	CASSLGWASAGELFF	TGTGCCAGCAGCTTGGGATGGGCTTCGGCCGGGGAGCTGTTTTTT
TRBV7-8	.	TRBJ2-1	.	CASSLGTGTEQFF	TGTGCCAGCAGCTTGGGGACCGGGACCGAGCAGTTCTTC
TRBV5-1	.	TRBJ2-7	.	CASSPKGAPYEQYF	TGCGCCAGCAGCCCTAAAGGGGCCCCCTACGAGCAGTACTTC
TRBV29-1	.	TRBJ2-7	.	CSVEISYEQYF	TGCAGCGTTGAAATCTCCTACGAGCAGTACTTC
TRBV3-1/TRBV3-2	TRBD2	TRBJ2-3	.	CASSQEGGTDTQYF	TGTGCCAGCAGCCAAGAGGGGGGGACAGATACGCAGTATTTT
TRBV4-1	.	TRBJ2-7	.	CASSSDDRPSYEQYF	TGCGCCAGCAGCTCAGACGACAGGCCCTCCTACGAGCAGTACTTC
TRBV27	TRBD1	TRBJ1-6	.	CASSIDRGYSPLHF	TGTGCCAGCAGTATAGACAGGGGGTATTCACCCCTCCACTTT
TRBV7-3	.	TRBJ1-4	.	CASSPWLGGGKLFF	TGTGCCAGCAGCCCATGGCTCGGGGGCGGAAAACTGTTTTTT
TRBV4-3	.	TRBJ2-1	.	CASSQVKGGNSYNEQFF	TGCGCCAGCAGCCAAGTTAAGGGGGGCAACTCCTACAATGAGCAGTTCTTC
TRBV11-2	TRBD1	TRBJ2-7	.	CASSLGYRGPYEQYF	TGTGCCAGCAGCTTAGGGTACAGGGGCCCCTACGAGCAGTACTTC
TRBV19	.	TRBJ1-4	.	CASSTQGGAEKLFF	TGTGCCAGTAGCACCCAGGGTGGTGCTGAAAAACTGTTTTTT
TRBV6-2/TRBV6-3	TRBD1	TRBJ1-2	.	CASSYRPPGQGDYGYTF	TGTGCCAGCAGTTACCGACCCCCGGGACAGGGGGACTATGGCTACACCTTC
TRBV21-1	.	TRBJ1-2	.	CASSKAEDRWGHGYTF	TGTGCCAGCAGCAAAGCCGAGGACAGGTGGGGGCATGGCTACACCTTC
TRBV15	.	TRBJ1-2	.	CATRRGSAYGYTF	TGTGCCACCAGGAGGGGCAGCGCGTATGGCTACACCTTC
TRBV14	.	TRBJ2-1	once	CASSFMRGAVEDEQFF	TGTGCCAGCAGCTTCATGCGGGGTGCCGTAGAGGATGAGCAGTTCTTC
TRBV28	.	TRBJ1-4	.	CASSFEGQFNEKLFF	TGTGCCAGCAGTTTTGAAGGACAGTTTAATGAAAAACTGTTTTTT
TRBV7-3	.	TRBJ2-6	once	CASSKFSSGANVLTF	TGTGCCAGCAGCAAGTTCTCCTCTGGGGCCAACGTCCTGACTTTC
TRBV13	TRBD2	TRBJ2-1	.	CASSLGLRGGEQFF	TGTGCCAGCAGCTTAGGATTGCGGGGGGGTGAGCAGTTCTTC
TRBV4-1	TRBD2	TRBJ2-1	.	CASSQTLTPGLAGGTYNEQFF	TGCGCCAGCAGCCAAACCTTAACTCCGGGACTAGCGGGGGGCACCTACAATGAGCAGTTCTTC
TRBV6-5	TRBD1	TRBJ1-1	.	CASSADRRNTEAFF	TGTGCCAGCAGCGCGGACAGGCGGAACACTGAAGCTTTCTTT
TRBV4-2	TRBD1	TRBJ1-1	.	CASSHLQGQDTEAFF	TGTGCCAGCAGCCACCTACAGGGGCAAGACACTGAAGCTTTCTTT
TRBV4-2	.	TRBJ2-3	.	CASSQDVKGTDTQYF	TGTGCCAGCAGCCAAGACGTGAAGGGCACAGATACGCAGTATTTT
TRBV3-1/TRBV3-2	.	TRBJ1-6	few	CASSQGIPTGDYNSPLHF	TGTGCCAGCAGCCAGGGGATTCCTACCGGGGACTATAATTCACCCCTCCACTTT
TRBV2	.	TRBJ2-7	few	CASKEGGYEQYF	TGTGCCAGCAAGGAGGGGGGTTACGAGCAGTACTTC
TRBV29-1	TRBD1	TRBJ1-1	few	CSVDRGHTEAFF	TGCAGCGTTGACAGGGGGCATACTGAAGCTTTCTTT
TRBV2	.	TRBJ1-1	few	CASSLGHANTEAFF	TGTGCCAGCAGTTTAGGACACGCGAACACTGAAGCTTTCTTT
TRBV6-6	.	TRBJ2-5	once	CASSYSNRVNKETQYF	TGTGCCAGCAGTTACTCGAACAGGGTGAACAAAGAGACCCAGTACTTC
TRBV6-5	TRBD2	TRBJ2-3	.	CASSYMLAGIWDTQYF	TGTGCCAGCAGTTATATGCTAGCGGGGATTTGGGATACGCAGTATTTT
TRBV18	.	TRBJ1-1	.	CASSPIDLNTEAFF	TGTGCCAGCTCACCAATCGACCTGAACACTGAAGCTTTCTTT
TRBV29-1	.	TRBJ1-1	.	CSVAIGDTEAFF	TGCAGCGTTGCGATTGGGGACACTGAAGCTTTCTTT
TRBV30	.	TRBJ2-3	.	CAWTGTDTQYF	TGTGCCTGGACGGGCACAGATACGCAGTATTTT
TRBV5-1	.	TRBJ2-1	.	CASWDHNEQFF	TGCGCCAGCTGGGACCACAATGAGCAGTTCTTC
TRBV5-5	.	TRBJ2-5	.	CASSLEAFTDQETQYF	TGTGCCAGCAGCTTGGAGGCTTTCACAGACCAAGAGACCCAGTACTTC
TRBV30	.	TRBJ2-3	many	CAWTRGGTDTQYF	TGTGCCTGGACTAGGGGGGGGACAGATACGCAGTATTTT
TRBV6-2/TRBV6-3	.	TRBJ1-6	.	CASSYLQGWGPGSPLHF	TGTGCCAGCAGTTACCTACAGGGATGGGGGCCCGGATCACCCCTCCACTTT
TRBV6-2/TRBV6-3	TRBD1	TRBJ2-7	.	CASSFRDSSSEQYF	TGTGCCAGCAGTTTTCGGGACAGCTCTTCCGAGCAGTACTTC
TRBV10-1	.	TRBJ2-4	.	CASSLGDQYF	TGCGCCAGCAGTTTAGGGGATCAGTACTTC
TRBV7-2	.	TRBJ1-2	.	CASSLMENYGYTF	TGTGCCAGCAGCTTAATGGAGAACTATGGCTACACCTTC
TRBV12-3/TRBV12-4	TRBD1	TRBJ1-1	.	CASSRQGKAFF	TGTGCCAGCAGCCGACAGGGCAAAGCTTTCTTT
TRBV18	TRBD1	TRBJ2-3	.	CASSPTGTASTDTQYF	TGTGCCAGCTCACCTACCGGGACAGCTAGCACAGATACGCAGTATTTT
TRBV18	TRBD1	TRBJ1-5	.	CASSPLPGGDNQPQHF	TGTGCCAGCTCACCACTGCCAGGGGGGGACAATCAGCCCCAGCATTTT
TRBV2	.	TRBJ1-4	medium-sized	CASSEWGLATNEKLFF	TGTGCCAGCAGTGAATGGGGGCTTGCAACTAATGAAAAACTGTTTTTT
TRBV6-2/TRBV6-3	.	TRBJ2-7	few	CASSYTRAGGVYEQYF	TGTGCCAGCAGTTATACCCGGGCAGGGGGGGTCTACGAGCAGTACTTC
TRBV27	TRBD2	TRBJ2-5	.	CASSRTSGGAWETQYF	TGTGCCAGCAGTCGGACTAGCGGGGGGGCATGGGAGACCCAGTACTTC
TRBV7-2	.	TRBJ2-1	.	CASSPLYPNEQFF	TGTGCCAGCAGCCCCTTATACCCCAATGAGCAGTTCTTC